The present T cell receptor beta chain was sequenced within a study of identical twins. General study results and limits: Recombination models fit unrelated individuals' TCR alpha sharing but underestimated twins'. Partly confounded zero-insertion analyses could result from invariant MAIT and iNKT cells. Insertions were reduced in abundant cord blood beta clonotypes but not in memory repertoires.

Details on this clonotype: Its matching antigen is unknown.

MiXCR, applied by TCRdb to the 5' RACE reads, yields one record per CDR3 protein. This sample has about 570,000 distinct CDR3 sequences, with 9.5% to 10% found just once. This CDR3 spans 14 amino acids. Trimming removed 1 base at V and 5 bases at J, with 9 bases between. Germline V gene data show CDR1 as SEHNR and CDR2 as FQNEAQ (reference sequence). The sample also formed part of further work on yellow fever vaccine responses in identical twins. From that report: Twins showed a vaccine T cell response that reportedly seemed partly convergent, partly personalized.

Input material: PBMCs. This chain connects TRBV7-9 to TRBJ2-1; the D gene is possibly TRBD2 (6 bases). The sequence came from a woman younger than 35 in good health. The CDR3 sequence: CASSLETGDNEQFF. The CDR3 DNA sequence: TGTGCCAGCAGCTTAGAAACGGGAGACAATGAGCAGTTCTTC.